The sequence of this T cell receptor beta chain was determined in a study of T cells after yellow fever vaccination. Broader study findings: Compared with primary, the secondary response was weaker and peaked at day 5, not 15. Contaminants from the bulk population, in the form of abundant clonotypes, could be found in FACS-sorted repertoires. Subsequent to the booster, the majority of primary-vaccination clones reappeared (roughly 97% CD4, 88% CD8).

5'RACE template switching added a universal primer site and UMIs to TCR cDNA. Each CDR3 protein is one row after TCRdb ran MiXCR on the 5' RACE reads. The sample consists of about 300,000 distinct CDR3 sequences, about 6.9% of them appearing once. With respect to this clonotype: The antigen is not known.

V was clipped by 5 bases and J by 2 bases; unmatched bases: 12. Germline loops: CDR1 SEHNR, CDR2 FQNEAQ (reference sequence). This CDR3 has 17 amino acids. The chain links TRBV7-9 to TRBJ2-1; 7 bases map to TRBD1. The sample was PBMCs, taken roughly 46 days after the first yellow fever vaccination. The source is a man between 18 and 29 years old who received the YFV17D yellow fever vaccine. The CDR3 nucleotides read TGTGCCAGCAGCCCTTACAGGGGACGACGTCCCTACAATGAGCAGTTCTTC. Its translation: CASSPYRGRRPYNEQFF.